This entry lists 13 T cell receptor beta chains sequenced from one sample in a study of T cells in tuberculosis. Sequencing was performed with immunoSEQ multiplex PCR; in TCRdb, only in-frame clones are kept and a portion is missing. The table lists about 35,000 clones, 93% of them singletons, with roughly an eighth in the top ten. As for time point: new active TB diagnosis, blood taken before or within 7 days of starting treatment. Sample: PBMCs, taken at tuberculosis diagnosis. The receptors were sampled from an adult with tuberculosis.

The genes are TRBV7-2 and TRBJ1-1; 11 bases agree with TRBD1. The germline gives CDR1 SGHTA, CDR2 FQGNSA. V gave up 8 bases and J gave up 1 base; unmatched junction bases: 3. This CDR3 comprises 14 residues. The CDR3 sequence is CASSGTGGNTEAFF. The CDR3 nucleotides read TGTGCCAGCTCTGGGACAGGGGGGAACACTGAAGCTTTCTTT.

The chain joins TRBV11-2 to TRBJ2-6; possible D gene TRBD1, 6 bases. Germline-derived CDR1 and CDR2 are SGHAT and FQNNGV. The V end was cut by 5 bases, the J end by 2 bases, with 10 bases between. This CDR3 has 15 residues. CDR3 DNA sequence: TGTGCCAGCAGCCACACAGGGACTGGGGCCAACGTCCTGACTTTC. Translated, it gives CASSHTGTGANVLTF.

The rearrangement links TRBV2 to TRBJ1-1; 11 bases fit TRBD1. CDR3 length equals 13 residues. CDR1 SNHLY and CDR2 FYNNEI come from the germline V gene. Germline trimming cut 6 bases from V and 6 bases from J; bases unmatched to any gene: 3. This CDR3 is CASRGDRGAEAFF. For the CDR3, the DNA is TGTGCCAGCAGGGGGGACAGGGGGGCTGAAGCTTTCTTT.

This chain connects TRBV9 to TRBJ2-3, with 10 positions matching TRBD2. The CDR3 is 20 residues long. Germline CDR1 SGDLS, CDR2 YYNGEE. Trimming cost V 4 bases and J 6 bases; bases outside gene matches: 23. The CDR3 DNA follows: TGTGCCAGCAGCCGTACCCCCCCCCAGCGGGGGGGCATCTCTATGGATACGCAGTATTTT. Translation gives CASSRTPPQRGGISMDTQYF.

The chain couples TRBV4-1 to TRBJ2-7; 10 bases are a match to TRBD2. This CDR3 has 16 amino acids. J gave up 0 bases and V 3 bases, and 5 bases lay outside the gene matches. The germline V gene encodes CDR1 MGHRA and CDR2 YSYEKL. The CDR3 DNA is TGCGCCAGCAGCCACACGACTAGCGGGCACTCCTACGAGCAGTACTTC. Protein product: CASSHTTSGHSYEQYF.

The chain employs TRBV19 and TRBJ2-2; TRBD1 is a possible D gene (6 bases). CDR3 length: 14 amino acids. Germline CDR1 is LNHDA and CDR2 is SQIVND (reference sequence). Trimming pared 4 bases from V and 0 bases from J, leaving 6 bases between. The CDR3 nucleotides are TGTGCCAGTAGTAGGGACACGAACACCGGGGAGCTGTTTTTT. It codes for CASSRDTNTGELFF.

The rearrangement links TRBV9 to TRBJ2-1; no firm D call. Trimming pared 3 bases from V and 6 bases from J, leaving 10 bases between. Germline lookup yields CDR1 SGDLS and CDR2 YYNGEE. CDR3 length equals 13 residues. The CDR3 sequence: CASSAVSINEQFF. CDR3 nucleotides: TGTGCCAGCAGCGCGGTGTCAATCAATGAGCAGTTCTTC.

The chain couples TRBV6-5 to TRBJ2-7; 10 positions agree with TRBD2. Germline V gives CDR1 MNHEY, CDR2 SVGAGI. Unmatched junction bases numbered 2, after V lost 0 bases and J lost 6 bases. The CDR3 is 14 amino acids. This chain's CDR3 is CASSYSPSGGEQYF. The CDR3 DNA sequence: TGTGCCAGCAGTTACTCCCCTAGCGGGGGCGAGCAGTACTTC.

CDR3 protein: CASSPQRSTDTQYF. In DNA, the CDR3 is TGTGCCAGCTCACCACAGCGCAGCACAGATACGCAGTATTTT. The rearrangement joins TRBV18 to TRBJ2-3; no clear D gene. The CDR3 sequence is 14 residues long. V shed 1 base and J shed 0 bases, with 5 bases lying between them. The germline CDR1 and CDR2 sequences are KGHSH and LQKENI.

J is TRBJ1-4 and V is TRBV30; D gene unclear. This CDR3 region has 15 residues. V lost 8 bases, J lost 8 bases, and 24 bases lay in between. From germline, CDR1 is GTSNPN and CDR2 SVGIG (reference sequence). For the CDR3, the DNA is TGTGCCGGCAGCCATATGGGAGGGAGACGCGAAAAACTGTTTTTT. Translated: CAGSHMGGRREKLFF.

The chain combines TRBV18 with TRBJ2-7; a weak D match, TRBD2 (5 bases). With 6 bases removed from V and 7 bases from J, the gap between germline ends came to 13 bases. The CDR3 totals 12 residues. CDR1 and CDR2 (germline): KGHSH, LQKENI. CDR3 protein: CASSLGRREQYF. The CDR3 DNA reads TGTGCCAGCTCGCTAGGGAGAAGAGAGCAGTACTTC.

This clone was detected once. The J gene is TRBJ2-7, the V gene TRBV27; 9 positions match TRBD2. The CDR3 is made up of 15 amino acids. Germline lookup yields CDR1 MNHEY and CDR2 SMNVEV (reference sequence). Trimming at V came to 6 bases and at J to 2 bases, leaving 8 bases not matched to a gene. The CDR3 is CASSLAGADAYEQYF. DNA for the CDR3: TGTGCCAGCAGCTTAGCGGGAGCAGACGCCTACGAGCAGTACTTC.

The chain employs TRBV7-2 and TRBJ2-5; D possibly corresponds to TRBD1 (6 bases). The germline CDR1 and CDR2 sequences are SGHTA and FQGNSA. V was pared by 5 bases and J by 1 base, with 11 bases between. The CDR3 length is 14 residues. The CDR3 DNA is TGTGCCAGCAGCGGACAGAGGGGCCAAGAGACCCAGTACTTC. Protein: CASSGQRGQETQYF.